These 8 T cell receptor beta chains originate from one sample sequenced in a study of blood T cell repertoires in COVID-19. Sequencing used immunoSEQ multiplex PCR; TCRdb keeps in-frame clones, though not all of them. Of 130,000 or so clones in the sample, around 83% were seen once. Specimen: peripheral blood. The receptors stem from an elderly woman with acute or convalescent COVID-19.

V gene TRBV7-9 combines with J gene TRBJ1-1; a possible D gene is TRBD1 (6 bases). Per the germline V gene, CDR1 is SEHNR and CDR2 is FQNEAQ (reference sequence). The CDR3 consists of 14 residues. V shed 4 bases and J shed 0 bases, with 9 bases lying between them. CDR3 nucleotides: TGTGCCAGCAGCTCGGGACAACTGAACACTGAAGCTTTCTTT. As protein: CASSSGQLNTEAFF.

The rearrangement links TRBV7-9 to TRBJ2-1; 8 bases agree with TRBD2. Germline assignment: CDR1 SEHNR and CDR2 FQNEAQ (reference sequence). With V trimmed by 1 base and J by 7 bases, 9 bases remained unmatched. The CDR3 runs 16 residues. The CDR3 is CASSLGLARGRNEQFF. In DNA, the CDR3 is TGTGCCAGCAGCTTAGGACTAGCGAGGGGGAGGAATGAGCAGTTCTTC.

V and J are TRBV4-1 and TRBJ2-7; 9 positions agree with TRBD1. V was clipped by 3 bases and J by 5 bases; unmatched bases: 8. The germline gives CDR1 MGHRA, CDR2 YSYEKL. This CDR3 region has 15 residues. Here the CDR3 reads CASSHPRDRAHEQYF. As DNA, the CDR3 is TGCGCCAGCAGCCACCCCCGGGACAGGGCCCACGAGCAGTACTTC.

This chain connects TRBV5-4 to TRBJ1-4; perhaps TRBD1 as D (5 bases). CDR1 is SGHNT and CDR2 is YYREEE in the germline V gene (reference sequence). The CDR3 is made up of 16 amino acids. Trimming took off 1 base at V and 7 bases at J, with 17 bases between the two ends. CDR3 amino acids: CASSLQRPGQSEKLFF. CDR3 sequence (DNA): TGTGCCAGCAGCTTGCAGCGTCCAGGGCAATCTGAAAAACTGTTTTTT.

CDR3 DNA: TGTGCCAGCAGTGCTGTAACAGGGTATAATTCACCCCTCCACTTT. Protein sequence: CASSAVTGYNSPLHF. The rearrangement links TRBV2 to TRBJ1-6; a possible D gene is TRBD1 (6 bases). Germline CDR1 is SNHLY and CDR2 is FYNNEI. V was cut by 4 bases and J by 4 bases, with 11 bases left in between. The length of the CDR3 is 15 residues.

The chain uses TRBV18 and TRBJ1-1; D may be TRBD1 (6 bases). The germline V and J ends were trimmed by 3 bases and 4 bases, with 12 bases remaining between them. Per the germline V gene, CDR1 is KGHSH and CDR2 is LQKENI. The CDR3 length is 14 residues. The CDR3 DNA reads TGTGCCAGCTCACCCGTGGGGGCCGGCACTGAAGCTTTCTTT. Translated, it gives CASSPVGAGTEAFF.

This clone occurred a few times. V and J are TRBV30 and TRBJ1-2, with D perhaps matching TRBD1 (5 bases). The germline CDR1 and CDR2 sequences are GTSNPN and SVGIG (reference sequence). The CDR3 extends over 14 amino acids. Deletions cut 2 bases from V and 2 bases from J, with 12 bases between. CDR3 coding DNA: TGTGCCTGGAGTCAGGGAAGAGGAAACTATGGCTACACCTTC. This gives the protein CAWSQGRGNYGYTF.

This clone was observed many times. This chain links TRBV27 with TRBJ2-5; TRBD1 aligns across 7 bases. The CDR3 length is 18 residues. V dropped 6 bases and J dropped 3; count of bases not matched to a gene: 19. Germline CDR1 MNHEY, CDR2 SMNVEV (reference sequence). This chain's CDR3 is CASRPLTGEPQRKETQYF. The DNA for the CDR3 is TGTGCCAGCAGGCCCCTTACAGGGGAACCACAGCGTAAAGAGACCCAGTACTTC.